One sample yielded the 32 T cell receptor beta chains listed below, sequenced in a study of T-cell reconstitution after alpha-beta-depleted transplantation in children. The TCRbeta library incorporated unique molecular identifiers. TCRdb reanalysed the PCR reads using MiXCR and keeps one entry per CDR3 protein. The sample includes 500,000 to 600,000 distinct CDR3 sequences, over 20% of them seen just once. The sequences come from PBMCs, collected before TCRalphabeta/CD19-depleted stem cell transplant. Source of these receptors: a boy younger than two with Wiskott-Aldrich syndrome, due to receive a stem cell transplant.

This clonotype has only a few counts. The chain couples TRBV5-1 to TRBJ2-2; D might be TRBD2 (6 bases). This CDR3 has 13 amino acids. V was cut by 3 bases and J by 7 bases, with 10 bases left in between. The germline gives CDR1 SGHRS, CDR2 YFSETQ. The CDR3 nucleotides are TGCGCCAGCAGCTCGACTAGAGGCGGGGAGCTGTTTTTT. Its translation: CASSSTRGGELFF.

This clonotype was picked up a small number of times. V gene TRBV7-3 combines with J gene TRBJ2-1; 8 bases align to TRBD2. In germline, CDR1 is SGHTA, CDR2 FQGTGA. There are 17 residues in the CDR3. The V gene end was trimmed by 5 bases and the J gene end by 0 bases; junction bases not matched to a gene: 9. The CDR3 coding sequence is TGTGCCAGCAGCCCCTCCGGACTAGCTAGCTCCTACAATGAGCAGTTCTTC. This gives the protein CASSPSGLASSYNEQFF.

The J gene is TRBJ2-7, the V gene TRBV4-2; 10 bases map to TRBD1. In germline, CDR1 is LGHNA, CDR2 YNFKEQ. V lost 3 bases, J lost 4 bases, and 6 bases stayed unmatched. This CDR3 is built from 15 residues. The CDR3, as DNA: TGTGCCAGCAGCCAGGGGACAGGGGATTTTTACGAGCAGTACTTC. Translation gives CASSQGTGDFYEQYF.

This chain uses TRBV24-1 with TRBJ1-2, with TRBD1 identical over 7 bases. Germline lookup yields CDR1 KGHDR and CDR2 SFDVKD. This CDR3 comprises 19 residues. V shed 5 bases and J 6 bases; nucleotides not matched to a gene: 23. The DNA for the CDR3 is TGTGCCACCAGTGGACCCGTGGGGGCCAACAGGGGTAGTGGCGATGGCTACACCTTC. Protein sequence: CATSGPVGANRGSGDGYTF.

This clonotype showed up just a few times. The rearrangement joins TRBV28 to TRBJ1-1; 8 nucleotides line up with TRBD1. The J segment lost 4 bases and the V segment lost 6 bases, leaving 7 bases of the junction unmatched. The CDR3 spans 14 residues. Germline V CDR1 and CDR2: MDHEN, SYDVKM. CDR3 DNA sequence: TGTGCCAGCAGGAGACAGGGGACGGGCACTGAAGCTTTCTTT. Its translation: CASRRQGTGTEAFF.

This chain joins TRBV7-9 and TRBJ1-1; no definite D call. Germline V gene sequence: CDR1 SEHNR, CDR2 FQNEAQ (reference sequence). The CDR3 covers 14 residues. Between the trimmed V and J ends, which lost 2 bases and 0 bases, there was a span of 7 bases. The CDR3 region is CASSLSGVNTEAFF. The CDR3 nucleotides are TGTGCCAGCAGCTTATCAGGCGTGAACACTGAAGCTTTCTTT.

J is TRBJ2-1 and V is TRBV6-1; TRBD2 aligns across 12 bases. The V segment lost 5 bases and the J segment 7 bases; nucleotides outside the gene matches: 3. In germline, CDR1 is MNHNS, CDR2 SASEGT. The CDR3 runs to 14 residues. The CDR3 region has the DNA TGTGCCAGCAGTACAGGGACTAGCGGGAATGAGCAGTTCTTC. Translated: CASSTGTSGNEQFF.

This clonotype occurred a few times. The CDR3 protein is CSARALRGQTQYF. In DNA, the CDR3 is TGCAGTGCTAGAGCCCTAAGGGGGCAGACCCAGTACTTC. The chain links TRBV20-1 to TRBJ2-5; 7 positions match TRBD1. With 1 base clipped from V and 6 bases from J, the junction kept 5 bases outside the gene matches. From germline, CDR1 is DFQATT and CDR2 SNEGSKA (reference sequence). The CDR3 runs to 13 residues.

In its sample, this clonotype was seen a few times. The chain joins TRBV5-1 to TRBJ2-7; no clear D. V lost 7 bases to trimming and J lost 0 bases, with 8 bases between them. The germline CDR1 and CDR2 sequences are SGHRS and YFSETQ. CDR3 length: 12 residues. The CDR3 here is CASWPRSYEQYF. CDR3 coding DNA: TGCGCCAGCTGGCCCCGCTCCTACGAGCAGTACTTC.

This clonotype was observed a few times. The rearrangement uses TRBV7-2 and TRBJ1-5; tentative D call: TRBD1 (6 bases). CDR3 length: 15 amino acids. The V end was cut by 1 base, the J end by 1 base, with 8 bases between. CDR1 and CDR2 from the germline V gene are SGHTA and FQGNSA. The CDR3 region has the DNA TGTGCCAGCAGCTTAGTAACAGGGAGCAATCAGCCCCAGCATTTT. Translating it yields CASSLVTGSNQPQHF.

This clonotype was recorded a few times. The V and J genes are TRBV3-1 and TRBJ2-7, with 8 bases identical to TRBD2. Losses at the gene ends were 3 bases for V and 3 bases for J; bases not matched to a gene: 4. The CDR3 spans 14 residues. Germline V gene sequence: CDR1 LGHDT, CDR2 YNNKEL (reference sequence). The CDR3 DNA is TGTGCCAGCAGCCAGGCTAGCGGGTTCTACGAGCAGTACTTC. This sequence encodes CASSQASGFYEQYF.

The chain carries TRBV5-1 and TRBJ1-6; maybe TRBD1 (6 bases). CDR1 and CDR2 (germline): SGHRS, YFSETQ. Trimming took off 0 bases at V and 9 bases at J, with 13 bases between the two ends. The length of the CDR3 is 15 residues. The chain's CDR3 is CASSLVARGFSPLHF. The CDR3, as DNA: TGCGCCAGCAGCTTGGTAGCCAGGGGTTTTTCACCCCTCCACTTT.

The CDR3 here is CASSSGGGSRVSYEQYF. CDR3 nucleotide sequence: TGTGCCAGCAGCTCCGGGGGCGGGAGCCGGGTTTCCTACGAGCAGTACTTC. The chain links TRBV11-2 to TRBJ2-7; possibly TRBD2 for D (7 bases). Trimming stripped 4 bases from V and 1 base from J, with 20 bases between. The CDR3 has 17 residues. CDR1 and CDR2 (germline): SGHAT, FQNNGV. Drawing the rest from reference TRBV11-2 and TRBJ2-7, the complete variable domain is EAGVAQSPRYKIIEKRQSVAFWCNPISGHATLYWYQQILGQGPKLLIQFQNNGVVDDSQLPKDRFSAERLKGVDSTLKIQPAKLEDSAVYLCASSSGGGSRVSYEQYFGPGTRLTVT.

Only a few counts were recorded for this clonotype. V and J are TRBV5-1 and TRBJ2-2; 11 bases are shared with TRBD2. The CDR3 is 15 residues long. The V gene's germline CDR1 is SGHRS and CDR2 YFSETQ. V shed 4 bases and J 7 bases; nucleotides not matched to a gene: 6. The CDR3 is CASSPLAGVVGELFF. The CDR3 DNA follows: TGCGCCAGCAGCCCACTAGCGGGAGTCGTCGGGGAGCTGTTTTTT. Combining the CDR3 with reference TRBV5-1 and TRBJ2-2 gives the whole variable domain KAGVTQTPRYLIKTRGQQVTLSCSPISGHRSVSWYQQTPGQGLQFLFEYFSETQRNKGNFPGRFSGRQFSNSRSEMNVSTLELGDSALYLCASSPLAGVVGELFFGEGSRLTVL.

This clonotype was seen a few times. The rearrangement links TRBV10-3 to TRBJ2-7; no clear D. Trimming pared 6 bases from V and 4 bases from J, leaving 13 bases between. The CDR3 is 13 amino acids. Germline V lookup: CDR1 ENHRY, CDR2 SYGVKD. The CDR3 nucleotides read TGTGCCATCAGGACCTCACTGGAATACGAGCAGTACTTC. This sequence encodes CAIRTSLEYEQYF.

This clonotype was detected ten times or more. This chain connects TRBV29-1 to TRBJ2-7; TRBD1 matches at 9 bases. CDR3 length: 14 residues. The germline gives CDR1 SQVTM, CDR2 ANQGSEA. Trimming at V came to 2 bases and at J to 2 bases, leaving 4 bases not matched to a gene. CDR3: CSVELWDRAYEQYF. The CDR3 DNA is TGCAGCGTTGAATTATGGGACAGGGCCTACGAGCAGTACTTC.

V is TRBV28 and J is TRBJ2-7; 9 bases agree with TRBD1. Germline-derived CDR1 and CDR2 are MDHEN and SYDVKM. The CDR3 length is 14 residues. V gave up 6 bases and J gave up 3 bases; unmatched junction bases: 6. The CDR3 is CASRETGGFYEQYF. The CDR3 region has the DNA TGTGCCAGCAGGGAGACAGGGGGATTCTACGAGCAGTACTTC.

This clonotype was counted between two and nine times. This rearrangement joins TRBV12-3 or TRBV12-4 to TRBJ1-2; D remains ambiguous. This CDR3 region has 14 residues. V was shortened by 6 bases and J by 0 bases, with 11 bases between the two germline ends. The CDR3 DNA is TGTGCCAGCAGCCCAGCCCTGGCTAACTATGGCTACACCTTC. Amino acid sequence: CASSPALANYGYTF.

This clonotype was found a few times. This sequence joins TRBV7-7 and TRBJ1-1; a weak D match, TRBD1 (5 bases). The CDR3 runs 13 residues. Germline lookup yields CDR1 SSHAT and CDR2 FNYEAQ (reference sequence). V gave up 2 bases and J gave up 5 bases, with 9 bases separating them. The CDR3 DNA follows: TGTGCCAGCAGCTTAAAAGAGGGGACTGAAGCTTTCTTT. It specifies CASSLKEGTEAFF.

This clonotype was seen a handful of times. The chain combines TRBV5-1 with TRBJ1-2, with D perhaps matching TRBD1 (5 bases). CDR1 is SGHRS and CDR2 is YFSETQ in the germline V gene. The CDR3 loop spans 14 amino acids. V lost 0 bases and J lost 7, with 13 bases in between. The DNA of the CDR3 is TGCGCCAGCAGCTTGGGACAGTCTTTGCGTGGCTACACCTTC. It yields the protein CASSLGQSLRGYTF. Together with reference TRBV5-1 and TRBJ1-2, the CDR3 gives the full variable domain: KAGVTQTPRYLIKTRGQQVTLSCSPISGHRSVSWYQQTPGQGLQFLFEYFSETQRNKGNFPGRFSGRQFSNSRSEMNVSTLELGDSALYLCASSLGQSLRGYTFGSGTRLTVV.

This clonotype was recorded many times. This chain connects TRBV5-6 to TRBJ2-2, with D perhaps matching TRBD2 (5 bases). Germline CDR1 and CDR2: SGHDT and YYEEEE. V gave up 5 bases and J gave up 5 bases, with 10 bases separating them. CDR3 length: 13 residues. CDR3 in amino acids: CASSSGITGELFF. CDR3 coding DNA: TGTGCCAGCAGTTCCGGGATAACCGGGGAGCTGTTTTTT.

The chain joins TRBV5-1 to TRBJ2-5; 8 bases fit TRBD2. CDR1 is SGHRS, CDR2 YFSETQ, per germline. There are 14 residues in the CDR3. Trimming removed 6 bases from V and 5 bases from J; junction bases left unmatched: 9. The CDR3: CASKDGRAGETQYF. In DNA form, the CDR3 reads TGCGCCAGCAAGGACGGGAGGGCAGGCGAGACCCAGTACTTC.

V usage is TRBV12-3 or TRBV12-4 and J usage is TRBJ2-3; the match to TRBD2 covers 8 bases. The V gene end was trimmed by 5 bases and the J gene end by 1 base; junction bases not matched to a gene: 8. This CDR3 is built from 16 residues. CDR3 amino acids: CASSPPRAGGTDTQYF. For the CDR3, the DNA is TGTGCCAGCAGTCCTCCTCGAGCGGGGGGCACAGATACGCAGTATTTT.

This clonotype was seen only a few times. CDR3 sequence: CASRLWGGTSQETQYF. CDR3 coding DNA: TGTGCCAGCAGACTTTGGGGCGGGACTAGCCAAGAGACCCAGTACTTC. The rearrangement links TRBV7-6 to TRBJ2-5; 8 positions match TRBD2. The CDR3 is 16 amino acids. The V gene end was trimmed by 6 bases and the J gene end by 1 base; junction bases not matched to a gene: 10. Germline loops: CDR1 SGHVS, CDR2 FNYEAQ.

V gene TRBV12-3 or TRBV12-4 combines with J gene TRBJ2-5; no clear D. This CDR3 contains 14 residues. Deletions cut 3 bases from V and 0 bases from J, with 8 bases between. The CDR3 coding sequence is TGTGCCAGCAGTTTTAATCGTAACCAAGAGACCCAGTACTTC. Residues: CASSFNRNQETQYF.

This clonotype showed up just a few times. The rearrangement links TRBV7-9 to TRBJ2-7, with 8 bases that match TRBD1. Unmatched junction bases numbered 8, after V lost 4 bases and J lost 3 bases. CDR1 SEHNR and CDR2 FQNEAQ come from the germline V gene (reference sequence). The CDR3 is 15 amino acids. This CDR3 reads CASSSRDRSSYEQYF. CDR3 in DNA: TGTGCCAGCAGCTCCCGGGACAGGTCCAGCTACGAGCAGTACTTC.

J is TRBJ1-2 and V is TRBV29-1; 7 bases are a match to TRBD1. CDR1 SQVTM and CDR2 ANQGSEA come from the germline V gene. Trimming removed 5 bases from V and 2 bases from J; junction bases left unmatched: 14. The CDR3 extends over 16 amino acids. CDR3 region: CSVRATRDSANYGYTF. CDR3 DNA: TGCAGCGTTCGGGCCACTCGGGACAGTGCCAACTATGGCTACACCTTC.

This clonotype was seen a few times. CDR3 DNA: TGTGCCAGCAGCTTAACCCAGGGTCGGGAGCAGTACTTC. Its translation is CASSLTQGREQYF. The rearrangement joins TRBV7-3 to TRBJ2-7; a possible D gene is TRBD1 (5 bases). Germline CDR1 SGHTA, CDR2 FQGTGA. The CDR3 is 13 residues long. Trimming took 0 bases from V and 7 from J, leaving 10 bases between them.

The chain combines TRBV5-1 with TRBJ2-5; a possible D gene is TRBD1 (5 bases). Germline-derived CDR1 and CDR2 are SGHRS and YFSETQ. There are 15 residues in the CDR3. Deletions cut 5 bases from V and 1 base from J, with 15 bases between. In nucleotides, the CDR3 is TGCGCCAGCAGACCCCAGGGTAGCAGCCAAGAGACCCAGTACTTC. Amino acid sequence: CASRPQGSSQETQYF. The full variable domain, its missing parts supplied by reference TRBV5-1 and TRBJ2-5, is KAGVTQTPRYLIKTRGQQVTLSCSPISGHRSVSWYQQTPGQGLQFLFEYFSETQRNKGNFPGRFSGRQFSNSRSEMNVSTLELGDSALYLCASRPQGSSQETQYFGPGTRLLVL.

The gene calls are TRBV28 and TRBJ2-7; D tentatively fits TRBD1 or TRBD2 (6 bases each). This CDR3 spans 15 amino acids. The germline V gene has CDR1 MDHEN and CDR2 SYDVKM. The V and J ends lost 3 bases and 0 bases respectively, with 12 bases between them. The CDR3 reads CASSLGGQSSYEQYF. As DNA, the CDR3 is TGTGCCAGCAGTTTGGGGGGACAAAGCTCCTACGAGCAGTACTTC.

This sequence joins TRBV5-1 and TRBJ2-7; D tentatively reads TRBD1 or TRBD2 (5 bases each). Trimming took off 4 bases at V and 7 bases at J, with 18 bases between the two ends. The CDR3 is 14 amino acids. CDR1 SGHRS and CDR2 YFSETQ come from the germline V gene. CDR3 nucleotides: TGCGCCAGCAGCCCAGGGTCACCTACGGGGGAGCAGTACTTC. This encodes CASSPGSPTGEQYF.

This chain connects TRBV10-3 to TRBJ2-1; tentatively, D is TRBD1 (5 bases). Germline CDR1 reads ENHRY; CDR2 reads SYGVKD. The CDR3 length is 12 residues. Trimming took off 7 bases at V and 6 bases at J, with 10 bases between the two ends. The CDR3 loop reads CAITQGSNEQFF. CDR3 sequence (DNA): TGTGCCATCACCCAGGGTTCCAATGAGCAGTTCTTC.